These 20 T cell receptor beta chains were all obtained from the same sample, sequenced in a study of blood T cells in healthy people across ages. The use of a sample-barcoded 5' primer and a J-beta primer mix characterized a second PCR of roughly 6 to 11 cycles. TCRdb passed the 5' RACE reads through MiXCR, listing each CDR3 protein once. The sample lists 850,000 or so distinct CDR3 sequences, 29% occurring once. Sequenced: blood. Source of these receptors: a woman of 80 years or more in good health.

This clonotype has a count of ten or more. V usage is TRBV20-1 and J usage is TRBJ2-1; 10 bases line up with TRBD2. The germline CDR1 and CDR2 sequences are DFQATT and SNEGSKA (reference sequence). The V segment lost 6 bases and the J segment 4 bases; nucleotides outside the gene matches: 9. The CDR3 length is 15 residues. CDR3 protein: CSASDSGGLYNEQFF. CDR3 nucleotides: TGCAGTGCAAGTGATAGCGGGGGGCTTTACAATGAGCAGTTCTTC.

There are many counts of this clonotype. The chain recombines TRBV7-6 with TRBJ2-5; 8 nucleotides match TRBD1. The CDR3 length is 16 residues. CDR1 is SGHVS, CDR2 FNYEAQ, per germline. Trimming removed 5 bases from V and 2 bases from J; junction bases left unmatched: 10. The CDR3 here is CASSPSTGASQETQYF. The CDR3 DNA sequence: TGTGCCAGCAGCCCCTCGACAGGGGCAAGTCAAGAGACCCAGTACTTC.

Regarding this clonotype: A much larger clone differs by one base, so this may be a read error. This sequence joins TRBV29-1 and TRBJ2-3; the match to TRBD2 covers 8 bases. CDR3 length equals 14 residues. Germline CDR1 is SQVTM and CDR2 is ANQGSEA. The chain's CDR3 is CGVVAGGSTDTQYF. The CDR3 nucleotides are TGCGGCGTTGTGGCGGGGGGTAGCACAGATACGCAGTATTTT.

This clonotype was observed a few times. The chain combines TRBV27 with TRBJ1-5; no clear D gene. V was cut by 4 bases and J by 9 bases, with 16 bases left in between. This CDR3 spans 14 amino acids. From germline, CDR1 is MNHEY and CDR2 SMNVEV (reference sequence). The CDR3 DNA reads TGTGCCAGCAGTTCCGCCCCCGCAATAACGCCCCAGCATTTT. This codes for CASSSAPAITPQHF.

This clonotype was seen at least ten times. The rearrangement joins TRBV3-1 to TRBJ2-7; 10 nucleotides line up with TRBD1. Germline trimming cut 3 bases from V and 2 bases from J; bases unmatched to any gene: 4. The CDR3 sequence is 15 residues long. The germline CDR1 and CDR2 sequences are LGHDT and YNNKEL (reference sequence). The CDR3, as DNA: TGTGCCAGCAGCCAGCCCGGGACAGGGGCCTACGAGCAGTACTTC. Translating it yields CASSQPGTGAYEQYF.

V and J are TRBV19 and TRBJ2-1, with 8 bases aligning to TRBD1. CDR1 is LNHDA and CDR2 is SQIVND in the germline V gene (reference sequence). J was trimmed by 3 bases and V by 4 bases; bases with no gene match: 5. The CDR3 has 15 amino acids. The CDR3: CASSTRTGIYNEQFF. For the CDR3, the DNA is TGTGCCAGTAGTACCCGGACAGGGATCTACAATGAGCAGTTCTTC.

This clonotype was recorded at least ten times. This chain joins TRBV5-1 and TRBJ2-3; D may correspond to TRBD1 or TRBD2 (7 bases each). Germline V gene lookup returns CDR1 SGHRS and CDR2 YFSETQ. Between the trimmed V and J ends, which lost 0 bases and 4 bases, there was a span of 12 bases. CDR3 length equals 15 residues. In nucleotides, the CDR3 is TGCGCCAGCAGCTTGGGAGCAGGGGGGGCAGATACGCAGTATTTT. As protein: CASSLGAGGADTQYF.

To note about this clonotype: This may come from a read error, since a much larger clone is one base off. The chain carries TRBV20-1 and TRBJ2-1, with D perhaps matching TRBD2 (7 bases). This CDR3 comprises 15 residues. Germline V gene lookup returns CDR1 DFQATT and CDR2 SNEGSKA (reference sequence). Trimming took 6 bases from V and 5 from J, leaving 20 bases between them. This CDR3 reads CSADNGGLGNNEQFF. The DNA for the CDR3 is TGCAGTGCCGATAACGGGGGGCTAGGGAACAATGAGCAGTTCTTC.

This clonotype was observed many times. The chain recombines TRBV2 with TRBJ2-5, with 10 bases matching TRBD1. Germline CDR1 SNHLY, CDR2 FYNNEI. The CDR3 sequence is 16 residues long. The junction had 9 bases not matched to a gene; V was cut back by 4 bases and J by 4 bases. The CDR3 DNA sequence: TGTGCCAGCAGTGCGACGGTGACAGGGGGCCCAGAGACCCAGTACTTC. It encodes CASSATVTGGPETQYF.

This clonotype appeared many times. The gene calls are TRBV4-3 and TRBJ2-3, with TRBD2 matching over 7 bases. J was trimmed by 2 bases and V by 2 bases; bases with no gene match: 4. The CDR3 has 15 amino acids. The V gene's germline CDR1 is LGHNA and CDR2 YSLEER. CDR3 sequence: CASSQQLAVTDTQYF. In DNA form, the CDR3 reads TGCGCCAGCAGCCAACAGCTAGCGGTCACAGATACGCAGTATTTT.

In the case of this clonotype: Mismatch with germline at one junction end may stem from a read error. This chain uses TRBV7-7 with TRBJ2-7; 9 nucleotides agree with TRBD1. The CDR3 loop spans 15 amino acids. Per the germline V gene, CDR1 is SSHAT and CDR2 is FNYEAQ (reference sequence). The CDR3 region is CASSLTTGGFNEQYF. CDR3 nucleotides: TGTGCTAGCAGCCTAACGACAGGGGGTTTCAACGAGCAGTACTTC.

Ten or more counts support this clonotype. The CDR3 loop is CASGLAGGLETQYF. Here the CDR3 DNA reads TGTGCCAGCGGGCTAGCGGGGGGGCTGGAGACCCAGTACTTC. The chain couples TRBV7-9 to TRBJ2-5, with 12 bases fitting TRBD2. V trimming: 8 bases; J trimming: 5 bases; junction bases outside the gene matches: 6. CDR1 and CDR2 from the germline V gene are SEHNR and FQNEAQ (reference sequence). The CDR3 covers 14 residues.

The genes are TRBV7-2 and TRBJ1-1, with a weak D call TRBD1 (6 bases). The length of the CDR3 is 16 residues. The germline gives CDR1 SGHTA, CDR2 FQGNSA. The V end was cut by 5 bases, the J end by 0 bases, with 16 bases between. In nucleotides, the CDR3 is TGTGCCAGCAGCCCCAGGACAGTGCCTATGAACACTGAAGCTTTCTTT. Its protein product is CASSPRTVPMNTEAFF.

In DNA form, the CDR3 reads TGTGCCAGCAGCTCTACTAGCGGGGGGGCCACCGGGGAGCTGTTTTTT. Its translation: CASSSTSGGATGELFF. This chain links TRBV5-4 with TRBJ2-2; TRBD2 matches at 13 bases. Germline-derived CDR1 and CDR2 are SGHNT and YYREEE (reference sequence). The V and J ends lost 3 bases and 4 bases, in that order; junction bases with no gene match: 3. CDR3 length equals 16 residues. Full variable domain (outside the CDR3, taken from reference TRBV5-4 and TRBJ2-2): ETGVTQSPTHLIKTRGQQVTLRCSSQSGHNTVSWYQQALGQGPQFIFQYYREEENGRGNFPPRFSGLQFPNYSSELNVNALELDDSALYLCASSSTSGGATGELFFGEGSRLTVL.

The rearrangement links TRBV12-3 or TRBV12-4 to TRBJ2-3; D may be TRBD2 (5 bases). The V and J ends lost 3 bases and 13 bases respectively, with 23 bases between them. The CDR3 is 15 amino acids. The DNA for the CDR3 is TGTGCCAGCAGTTTCGGCAGACCTAGCACAGATATGGAGTATTTT. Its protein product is CASSFGRPSTDMEYF.

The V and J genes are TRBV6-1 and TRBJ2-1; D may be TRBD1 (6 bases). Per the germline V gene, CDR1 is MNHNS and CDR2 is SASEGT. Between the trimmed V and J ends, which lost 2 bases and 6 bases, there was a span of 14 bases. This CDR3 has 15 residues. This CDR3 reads CASSERSGRGNEQFF. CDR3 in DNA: TGTGCCAGCAGTGAAAGGTCGGGCAGGGGCAATGAGCAGTTCTTC.

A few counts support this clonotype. The CDR3 nucleotides read TGCGCCAGCAGCCAAGAGGGGCCCGGGACAGTGAATCAGCCCCAGCATTTT. Translating gives CASSQEGPGTVNQPQHF. V gene TRBV4-3 combines with J gene TRBJ1-5; TRBD1 aligns across 7 bases. The CDR3 sequence is 17 residues long. The junction had 9 bases not matched to a gene; V was cut back by 0 bases and J by 4 bases. Germline V CDR1 and CDR2: LGHNA, YSLEER.

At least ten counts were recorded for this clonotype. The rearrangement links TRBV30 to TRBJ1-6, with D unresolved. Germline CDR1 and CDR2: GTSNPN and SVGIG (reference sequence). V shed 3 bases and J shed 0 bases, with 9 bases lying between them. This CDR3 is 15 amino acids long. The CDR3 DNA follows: TGTGCCTGGAGAGGGCGGAGCTCCTATAATTCACCCCTCCACTTT. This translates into CAWRGRSSYNSPLHF.

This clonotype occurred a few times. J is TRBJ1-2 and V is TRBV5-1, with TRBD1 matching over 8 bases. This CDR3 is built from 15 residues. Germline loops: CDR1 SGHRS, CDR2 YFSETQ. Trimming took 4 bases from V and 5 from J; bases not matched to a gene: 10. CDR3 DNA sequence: TGCGCCAGCAGCCGCGAGGACAGGGACCCATATGGCTACACCTTC. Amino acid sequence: CASSREDRDPYGYTF.

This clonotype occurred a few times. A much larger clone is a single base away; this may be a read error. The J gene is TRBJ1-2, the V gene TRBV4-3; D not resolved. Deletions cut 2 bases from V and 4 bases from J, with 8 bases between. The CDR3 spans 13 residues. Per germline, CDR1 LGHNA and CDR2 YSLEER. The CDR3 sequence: CASSQTACYGYTF. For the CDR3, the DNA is TGCGCCAGCAGCCAAACGGCCTGCTATGGCTACACCTTC.